The T cell receptor beta chain under discussion was sequenced for a study of shared clonotypes between healthy human individuals. Study conclusions and caveats: Generation probability values for non-shared clonotypes were lower than those for clonotypes shared by all four donors. A handful of donors had around 5.2% of their naive CD4 clonotypes in common.

As concerns this clone: The antigen is unknown.

The germline CDR1 and CDR2 sequences are MNHNS and SASEGT. This CDR3 region has 16 residues. Trimming at V came to 2 bases and at J to 1 base, leaving 5 bases not matched to a gene. Produced via immunoSEQ multiplex PCR; TCRdb's table is partial and in-frame only. Here the sample spans approximately 2,000,000 clones, over 85% being singletons. Naivety among CD8 cells was defined by CD45RO negativity and positive CCR7 selection, thereby excluding terminally differentiated effector memory CD45RA+ cells. This TCR derives from a man younger than 35 in good health. Some clones in this sample may be carry-over from other donors' samples. V gene TRBV6-1 combines with J gene TRBJ2-7, with 10 bases identical to TRBD2. Sequenced input: naive CD8+ T cells from PBMCs. In DNA, the CDR3 is TGTGCCAGCAGTGAATGGGGACTAGCGCAATCCTACGAGCAGTACTTC. The encoded protein is CASSEWGLAQSYEQYF.